This paragraph reports one T cell receptor (beta chain). Primers for the PCR totalled 60 Vbeta and 13 Jbeta. Clones were sequenced by immunoSEQ multiplex PCR, and TCRdb holds only the in-frame ones, with some missing. The profile shows more than 100,000 clones, over 70% of them singletons. Germline loops: CDR1 GTSNPN, CDR2 SVGIG (reference sequence). The CDR3 runs to 16 residues. Trimming at V came to 2 bases and at J to 0 bases, leaving 6 bases not matched to a gene. The sample is drawn from a study of cytomegalovirus exposure and HLA in healthy donors. This TCR came from a female donor in good health and CMV-seropositive. V and J are TRBV30 and TRBJ2-2; 7 positions match TRBD2. Sequenced material: PBMCs. CDR3 sequence: CAWSPQAGPNTGELFF. The CDR3 coding sequence is TGTGCCTGGAGTCCCCAAGCGGGACCGAACACCGGGGAGCTGTTTTTT.